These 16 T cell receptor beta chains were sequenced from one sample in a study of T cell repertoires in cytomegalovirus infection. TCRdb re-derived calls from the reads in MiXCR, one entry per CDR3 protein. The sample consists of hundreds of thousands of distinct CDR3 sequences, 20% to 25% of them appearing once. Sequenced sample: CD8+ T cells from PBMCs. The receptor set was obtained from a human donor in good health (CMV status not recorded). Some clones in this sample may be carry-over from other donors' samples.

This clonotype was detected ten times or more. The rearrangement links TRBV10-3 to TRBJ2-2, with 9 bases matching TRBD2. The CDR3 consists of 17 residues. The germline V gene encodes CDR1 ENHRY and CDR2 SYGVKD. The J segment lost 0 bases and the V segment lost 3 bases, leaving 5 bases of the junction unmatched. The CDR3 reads CAISEGIAGANTGELFF. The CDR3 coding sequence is TGTGCCATCAGTGAAGGGATAGCGGGGGCGAACACCGGGGAGCTGTTTTTT.

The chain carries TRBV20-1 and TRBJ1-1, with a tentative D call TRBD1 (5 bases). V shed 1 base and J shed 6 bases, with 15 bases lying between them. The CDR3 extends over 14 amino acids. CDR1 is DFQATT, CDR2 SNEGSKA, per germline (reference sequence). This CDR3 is CSARVLGLGAEAFF. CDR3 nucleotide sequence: TGCAGTGCTAGAGTTTTGGGCCTAGGGGCTGAAGCTTTCTTT.

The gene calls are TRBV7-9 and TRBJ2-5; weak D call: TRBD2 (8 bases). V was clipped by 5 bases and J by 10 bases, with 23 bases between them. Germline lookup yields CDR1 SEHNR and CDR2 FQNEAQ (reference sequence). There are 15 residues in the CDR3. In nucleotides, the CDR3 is TGTGCCAGCAGCCCACCGACAGGGCCCCGGGAGGGCCAGTACTTC. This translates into CASSPPTGPREGQYF.

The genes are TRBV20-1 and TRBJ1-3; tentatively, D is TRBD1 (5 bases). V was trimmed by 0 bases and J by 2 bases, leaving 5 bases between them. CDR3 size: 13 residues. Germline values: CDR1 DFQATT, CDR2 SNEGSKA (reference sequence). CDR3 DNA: TGCAGTGCTAGAGAGACAGCTGGAAACACCATATATTTT. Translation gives CSARETAGNTIYF.

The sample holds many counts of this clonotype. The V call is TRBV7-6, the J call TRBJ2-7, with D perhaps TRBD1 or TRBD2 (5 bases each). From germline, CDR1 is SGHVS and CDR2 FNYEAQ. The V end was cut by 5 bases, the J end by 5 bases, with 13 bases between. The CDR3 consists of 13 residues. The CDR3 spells CASSPGPINEQYF. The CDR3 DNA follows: TGTGCCAGCAGCCCGGGACCCATCAACGAGCAGTACTTC. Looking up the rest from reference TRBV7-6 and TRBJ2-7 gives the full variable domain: GAGVSQSPRYKVTKRGQDVALRCDPISGHVSLYWYRQALGQGPEFLTYFNYEAQQDKSGLPNDRFSAERPEGSISTLTIQRTEQRDSAMYRCASSPGPINEQYFGPGTRLTVT.

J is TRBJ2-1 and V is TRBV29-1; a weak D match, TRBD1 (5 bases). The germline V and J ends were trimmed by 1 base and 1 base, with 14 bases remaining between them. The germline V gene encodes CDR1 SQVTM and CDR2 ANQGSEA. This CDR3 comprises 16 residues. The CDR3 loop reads CSVEGSVTVSYNEQFF. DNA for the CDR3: TGCAGCGTTGAAGGATCCGTGACAGTATCCTACAATGAGCAGTTCTTC.

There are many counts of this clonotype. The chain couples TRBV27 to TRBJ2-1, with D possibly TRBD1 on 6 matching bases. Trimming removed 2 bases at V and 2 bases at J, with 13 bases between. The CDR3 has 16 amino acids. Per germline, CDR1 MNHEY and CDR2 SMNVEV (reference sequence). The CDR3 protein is CASSLKGWDTYNEQFF. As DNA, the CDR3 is TGTGCCAGCAGTTTAAAGGGGTGGGACACCTACAATGAGCAGTTCTTC.

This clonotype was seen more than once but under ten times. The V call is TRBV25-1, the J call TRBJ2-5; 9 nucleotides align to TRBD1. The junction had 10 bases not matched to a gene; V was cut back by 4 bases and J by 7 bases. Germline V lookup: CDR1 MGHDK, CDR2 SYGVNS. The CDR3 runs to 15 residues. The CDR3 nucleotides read TGTGCCAGCAGTGTCACCGGGACAGGGAGAGGGACCCAGTACTTC. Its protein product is CASSVTGTGRGTQYF.

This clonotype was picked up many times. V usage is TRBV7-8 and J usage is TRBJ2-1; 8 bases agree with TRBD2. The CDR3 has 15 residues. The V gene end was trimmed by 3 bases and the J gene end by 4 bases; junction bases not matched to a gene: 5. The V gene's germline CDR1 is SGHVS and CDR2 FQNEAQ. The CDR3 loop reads CASSLRGDSYNEQFF. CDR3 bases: TGTGCCAGCAGCTTGCGGGGGGACTCTTACAATGAGCAGTTCTTC.

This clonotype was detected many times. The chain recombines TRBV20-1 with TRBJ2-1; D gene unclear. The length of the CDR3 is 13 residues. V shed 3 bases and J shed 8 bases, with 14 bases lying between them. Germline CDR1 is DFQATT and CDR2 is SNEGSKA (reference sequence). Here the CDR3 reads CSASGLRVYEQFF. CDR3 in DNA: TGCAGTGCTAGCGGGCTTAGGGTTTATGAGCAGTTCTTC.

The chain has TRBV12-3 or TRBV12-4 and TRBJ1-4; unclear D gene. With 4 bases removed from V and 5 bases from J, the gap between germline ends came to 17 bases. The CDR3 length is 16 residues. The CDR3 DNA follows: TGTGCCAGCAGTTGGCGGTCTAACCATCGGAATGAAAAACTGTTTTTT. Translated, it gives CASSWRSNHRNEKLFF.

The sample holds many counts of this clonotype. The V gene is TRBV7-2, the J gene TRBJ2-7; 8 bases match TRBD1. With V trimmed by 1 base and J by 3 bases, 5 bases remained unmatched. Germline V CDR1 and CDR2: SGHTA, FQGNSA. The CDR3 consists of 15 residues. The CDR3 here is CASSLEAGGHYEQYF. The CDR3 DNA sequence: TGTGCCAGCAGCTTAGAGGCAGGGGGCCACTACGAGCAGTACTTC.

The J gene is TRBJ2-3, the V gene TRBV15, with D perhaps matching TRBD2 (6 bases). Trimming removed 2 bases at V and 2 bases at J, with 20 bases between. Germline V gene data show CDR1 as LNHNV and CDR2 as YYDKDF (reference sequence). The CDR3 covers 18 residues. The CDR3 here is CATSRYRLGAGDTDTQYF. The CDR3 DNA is TGTGCCACCAGCAGATACCGGCTGGGAGCGGGCGACACAGATACGCAGTATTTT.

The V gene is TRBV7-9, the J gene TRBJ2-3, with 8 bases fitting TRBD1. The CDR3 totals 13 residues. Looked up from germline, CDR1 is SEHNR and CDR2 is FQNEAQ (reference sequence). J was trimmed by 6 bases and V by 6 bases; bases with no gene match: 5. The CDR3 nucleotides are TGTGCCAGCAGTGACAGGGGCCAGGATACGCAGTATTTT. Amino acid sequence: CASSDRGQDTQYF. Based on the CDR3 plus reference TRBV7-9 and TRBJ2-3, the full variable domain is DTGVSQNPRHKITKRGQNVTFRCDPISEHNRLYWYRQTLGQGPEFLTYFQNEAQLEKSRLLSDRFSAERPKGSFSTLEIQRTEQGDSAMYLCASSDRGQDTQYFGPGTRLTVL.

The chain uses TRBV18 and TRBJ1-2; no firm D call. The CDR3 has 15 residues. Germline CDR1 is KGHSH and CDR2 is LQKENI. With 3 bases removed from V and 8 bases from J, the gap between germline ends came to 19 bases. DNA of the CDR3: TGTGCCAGCTCACCGGTCGGGAATGTTATGGTCGGCTACACCTTC. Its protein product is CASSPVGNVMVGYTF.

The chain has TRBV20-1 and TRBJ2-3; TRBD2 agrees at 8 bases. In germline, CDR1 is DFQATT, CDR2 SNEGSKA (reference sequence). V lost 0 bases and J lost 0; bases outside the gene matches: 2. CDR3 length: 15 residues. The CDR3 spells CSAREGGGSTDTQYF. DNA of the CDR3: TGCAGTGCTAGAGAGGGCGGGGGGAGCACAGATACGCAGTATTTT.